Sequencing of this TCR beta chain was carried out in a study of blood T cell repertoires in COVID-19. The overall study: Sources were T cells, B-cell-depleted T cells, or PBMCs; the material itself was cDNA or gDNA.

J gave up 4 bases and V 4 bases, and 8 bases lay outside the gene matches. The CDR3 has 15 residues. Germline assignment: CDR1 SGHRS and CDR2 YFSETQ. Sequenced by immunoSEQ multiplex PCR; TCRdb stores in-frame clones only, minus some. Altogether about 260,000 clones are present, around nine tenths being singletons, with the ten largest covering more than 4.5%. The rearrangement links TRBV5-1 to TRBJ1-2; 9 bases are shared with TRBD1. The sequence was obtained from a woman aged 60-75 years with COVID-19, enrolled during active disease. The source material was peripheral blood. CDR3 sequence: CASSIQTGGGYGYTF. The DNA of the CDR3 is TGCGCCAGCAGCATACAGACAGGGGGTGGCTATGGCTACACCTTC.